Each of the 9 T cell receptor beta chains below was sequenced from the same sample in a study of T cells in Graves' hyperthyroidism and ophthalmopathy. TCR beta CDR3 regions were amplified from RNA. Carried out on the TCR CDR3, a first-round RT-PCR used the HTBI primer set. Via MiXCR, TCRdb re-called the multiplex PCR reads, giving one row per CDR3 protein. The table includes roughly 500,000 distinct CDR3 sequences, 46% detected once. The material sequenced was peripheral blood or thyroid tissue (not recorded which). All receptors derive from an adult woman with Graves' disease, either hyperthyroidism or ophthalmopathy (not recorded which).

As for this clonotype: At one end, the junction sequence differs from germline, possibly due to a read error. This chain connects TRBV5-1 to TRBJ1-2, with unresolved D. CDR1 and CDR2 (germline): SGHRS, YFSETQ. The CDR3 loop spans 12 amino acids. For the CDR3, the DNA is TGCGCCAGCAGCAAGGACTTTGGTGGCCACACCTTC. Protein sequence: CASSKDFGGHTF.

The V call is TRBV7-9, the J call TRBJ1-5; tentative D call: TRBD1 (5 bases). The CDR3 length is 12 residues. CDR1 is SEHNR and CDR2 is FQNEAQ in the germline V gene (reference sequence). V lost 4 bases to trimming and J lost 12 bases, with 13 bases between them. DNA for the CDR3: TGTGCCAGCAGCTCTACCGGGGGTCTCCAGCATTTT. Translated, it gives CASSSTGGLQHF.

This clonotype was seen a few times. The chain uses TRBV20-1 and TRBJ1-3; D ambiguous. CDR1 is DFQATT, CDR2 SNEGSKA, per germline (reference sequence). V lost 7 bases and J 0 bases, leaving 13 bases between the germline ends. The CDR3 sequence is 14 residues long. CDR3 sequence reads: CSVPRLSSGNTIYF. CDR3 coding DNA: TGCAGTGTCCCCCGATTGAGCTCTGGAAACACCATATATTTT.

As regards this clonotype: The DNA is omitted, as the CDR3 cannot be located on it reliably, and the CDR3 follows TCRdb's listing. The chain has TRBV24-1 and TRBJ2-1; the D call in the table, TRBD1, was not verified against the DNA. Counting both end residues, the CDR3 totals 14 amino acids. Germline loops: CDR1 KGHDR, CDR2 SFDVKD. The CDR3 region is CATSDFGSGTGTFF.

This clonotype was recorded many times. The genes are TRBV6-1 and TRBJ1-6, with a tentative D call TRBD1 (5 bases). Germline lookup yields CDR1 MNHNS and CDR2 SASEGT. This CDR3 is built from 15 residues. V dropped 3 bases and J dropped 6 bases, with 12 bases sitting between them. The CDR3 DNA reads as TGTGCCAGCAGTGAGTTGGTGGACACTAATTCACCCCTCCACTTT. Its translation: CASSELVDTNSPLHF.

This sequence joins TRBV4-1 and TRBJ1-1, with no clear D. V was trimmed by 4 bases and J by 0 bases, leaving 12 bases between them. Germline values: CDR1 MGHRA, CDR2 YSYEKL. The length of the CDR3 is 15 residues. The CDR3, as DNA: TGCGCCAGCAGCCCCCTCCTCATGATGAACACTGAAGCTTTCTTT. As protein: CASSPLLMMNTEAFF.

The gene calls are TRBV29-1 and TRBJ2-7, with D possibly matching TRBD2 (7 bases). The assigned J gene may be wrong: the sequence end matches TRBJ2-4 better. Germline-derived CDR1 and CDR2 are SQVTM and ANQGSEA. The CDR3 has 12 amino acids. The CDR3 is CSVALGGGIQYF. The CDR3 DNA is TGCAGCGTTGCACTAGGGGGGGGCATTCAGTACTTC.

The chain combines TRBV7-3 with TRBJ2-3; 13 positions agree with TRBD2. Trimming took 5 bases from V and 4 from J; bases not matched to a gene: 9. CDR1 and CDR2 (germline): SGHTA, FQGTGA. CDR3 length: 17 amino acids. CDR3 sequence reads: CASSQGTSGNLPDTQYF. The CDR3 DNA sequence: TGTGCCAGCAGCCAGGGGACTAGCGGGAATCTTCCAGATACGCAGTATTTT.

This clonotype was counted a few times. A read error is possible here, since a much larger clone lies one base away. The V gene is TRBV7-8, the J gene TRBJ2-7; the D is unclear. V was cut by 2 bases and J by 3 bases, with 5 bases left in between. The CDR3 contains 12 residues. Germline V gene sequence: CDR1 SGHVS, CDR2 FQNEAQ. CDR3 loop: CASSLSNYEQYF. The CDR3 nucleotides read TGTGCCAGCAGCTTATCGAACTACGAGCAGTACTTC. Complete variable domain (other parts from reference TRBV7-8 and TRBJ2-7): GAGVSQSPRYKVAKRGQDVALRCDPISGHVSLFWYQQALGQGPEFLTYFQNEAQLDKSGLPSDRFFAERPEGSVSTLKIQRTQQEDSAVYLCASSLSNYEQYFGPGTRLTVT.